These T cell receptor beta chains were read from a single sample in a study of early T cells in non-severe SARS-CoV-2 infection. MiXCR, applied by TCRdb to the 5' RACE reads, yields one record per CDR3 protein. The sample has 55,000 to 65,000 distinct CDR3 sequences; roughly 10% are singletons. Sequencing used whole blood. These receptors originate from an adult who was a healthcare worker with PCR-confirmed SARS-CoV-2 infection or an uninfected control (not recorded which). The CDR3 runs from the conserved cysteine through the conserved F or W. D genes are given only for firm matches. Clone sizes are given selectively: once, few, many, or a class where the clone is expanded.

j_call clone_size cdr3_length d_call v_call cdr3_aa cdr3_nt
TRBJ1-2 - 13 - TRBV7-2 CASSSGTWYGYTF TGTGCCAGCAGCTCCGGGACATGGTATGGCTACACCTTC
TRBJ2-3 medium-sized 12 - TRBV12-3/TRBV12-4 CASSLRTDTQYF TGTGCCAGCAGCTTAAGGACAGATACGCAGTATTTT
TRBJ2-2 - 14 - TRBV7-2 CASSLAAATGELFF TGTGCCAGCAGCTTAGCAGCGGCAACCGGGGAGCTGTTTTTT
TRBJ2-3 many 16 TRBD2 TRBV19 CASRRAGGSSTDTQYF TGTGCCAGTAGAAGAGCGGGAGGCTCTAGCACAGATACGCAGTATTTT
TRBJ2-5 few 10 - TRBV20-1 CSARDETQYF TGCAGTGCTAGAGATGAGACCCAGTACTTC
TRBJ2-7 - 13 - TRBV25-1 CASSELHPDEQYF TGTGCCAGCAGTGAGCTCCACCCGGACGAGCAGTACTTC
TRBJ2-1 - 17 TRBD2 TRBV20-1 CSARGPLAGSSYNEQFF TGCAGTGCTAGAGGCCCTCTAGCGGGCAGCTCCTACAATGAGCAGTTCTTC
TRBJ1-3 many 15 TRBD1 TRBV29-1 CSVGKDRESRNTIYF TGCAGCGTTGGGAAGGACAGGGAGTCACGAAACACCATATATTTT
TRBJ2-6 many 12 - TRBV29-1 CSVFTGANVLTF TGCAGCGTTTTTACTGGGGCCAACGTCCTGACTTTC
TRBJ2-2 - 13 - TRBV3-1 CASSHRQTRELFF TGTGCCAGCAGCCACAGACAGACCCGGGAGCTGTTTTTT
TRBJ1-2 few 14 TRBD1 TRBV4-1 CASSQDLTGNGYTF TGCGCCAGCAGCCAGGATCTGACAGGGAATGGCTACACCTTC
TRBJ2-1 medium-sized 14 - TRBV29-1 CSGTTRLGTDEQFF TGCAGCGGTACAACCCGACTTGGGACGGATGAGCAGTTCTTC
TRBJ2-1 few 17 - TRBV5-1 CASSPDMRLSSYNEQFF TGCGCCAGCAGCCCGGACATGCGTTTGAGCTCCTACAATGAGCAGTTCTTC
TRBJ2-5 many 15 - TRBV6-2/TRBV6-3 CASSSGQGGMKTQYF TGTGCCAGCAGTTCCGGACAGGGAGGGATGAAGACCCAGTACTTC
TRBJ1-1 few 13 - TRBV30 CAWNTGGSTEAFF TGTGCCTGGAACACGGGGGGCTCCACTGAAGCTTTCTTT
TRBJ2-1 many 17 - TRBV5-1 CASSSRSSGGGASEQFF TGCGCCAGCAGCTCCCGATCTAGCGGAGGGGGAGCTAGCGAGCAGTTCTTC
TRBJ2-1 many 20 TRBD2 TRBV6-2/TRBV6-3 CASSYSMRVTSGSSYNEQFF TGTGCCAGCAGTTACTCGATGAGGGTGACTAGCGGGAGCTCCTACAATGAGCAGTTCTTC
TRBJ2-1 - 14 - TRBV9 CASQAGQSYNEQFF TGTGCCAGCCAGGCGGGACAGAGCTACAATGAGCAGTTCTTC
TRBJ2-3 many 15 TRBD2 TRBV4-3 CASSQDSGRTDTQYF TGCGCCAGCAGCCAAGATAGCGGGAGGACAGATACGCAGTATTTT
TRBJ2-3 many 14 - TRBV5-1 CASSLMGFTDTQYF TGCGCCAGCAGCTTGATGGGGTTCACAGATACGCAGTATTTT
TRBJ2-1 few 15 TRBD1 TRBV5-4 CASSEGAERFREQFF TGTGCCAGCAGCGAGGGGGCGGAACGATTCCGGGAGCAGTTCTTC
TRBJ1-4 - 12 - TRBV3-1 CASSQEAAKLFF TGTGCCAGCAGCCAAGAGGCAGCAAAACTGTTTTTT
TRBJ2-3 few 12 - TRBV6-6 CASSPDGDTQYF TGTGCCAGCAGTCCCGACGGGGATACGCAGTATTTT
TRBJ2-1 many 17 TRBD2 TRBV24-1 CATSDTTSGGSYNEQFF TGTGCCACCAGTGATACGACTAGCGGGGGATCCTACAATGAGCAGTTCTTC
TRBJ1-2 few 18 TRBD1 TRBV15 CATSTEPGQGEIYYGYTF TGTGCCACCAGCACAGAACCGGGACAGGGGGAGATATATTATGGCTACACCTTC
TRBJ1-1 - 15 TRBD1 TRBV7-9 CASSLGGLQGTEAFF TGTGCCAGCAGCTTAGGGGGCCTACAGGGGACTGAAGCTTTCTTT
TRBJ2-7 many 18 TRBD2 TRBV28 CASSFLSQGVSGIYEQYF TGTGCCAGCAGTTTCTTGAGTCAAGGGGTTAGCGGGATTTACGAGCAGTACTTC
TRBJ2-1 many 14 TRBD2 TRBV20-1 CSAWTSGMYYEQFF TGCAGTGCCTGGACTAGCGGGATGTACTATGAGCAGTTCTTC
TRBJ2-3 few 17 - TRBV4-1 CASSQDVREGGTDTQYF TGCGCCAGCAGCCAAGATGTTCGGGAAGGGGGCACAGATACGCAGTATTTT
TRBJ2-2 many 16 TRBD2 TRBV5-1 CASSLLAGGRTGELFF TGCGCCAGCAGCCTACTAGCGGGAGGACGGACCGGGGAGCTGTTTTTT
TRBJ1-2 few 18 - TRBV20-1 CSARAAEPGSGTNYGYTF TGCAGTGCTAGAGCAGCCGAACCAGGCTCTGGGACTAACTATGGCTACACCTTC
TRBJ2-7 - 11 - TRBV12-3/TRBV12-4 CASSSNYEQYF TGTGCCAGCAGTTCCAACTACGAGCAGTACTTC
TRBJ1-1 many 11 - TRBV20-1 CSAGGNTEAFF TGCAGTGCTGGCGGGAACACTGAAGCTTTCTTT
TRBJ1-5 few 12 - TRBV20-1 CSARFSNQPQHF TGCAGTGCTAGATTTAGCAATCAGCCCCAGCATTTT
TRBJ2-7 many 13 TRBD1 TRBV4-1 CASSHGTDYEQYF TGCGCCAGCAGCCACGGGACAGACTACGAGCAGTACTTC
TRBJ2-2 many 14 - TRBV12-3/TRBV12-4 CASSLAGGTGELFF TGTGCCAGCAGTTTAGCAGGGGGCACCGGGGAGCTGTTTTTT